The rows below give T cell receptor beta chains drawn from one sample of a study of CD8 T cells in ankylosing spondylitis. TCRdb independently ran MiXCR on the 5' RACE reads; one entry per CDR3 protein. This sample has approximately 340,000 distinct CDR3 sequences, with roughly 14% found just once. The sample taken for sequencing was blood, either unsorted or a sorted T cell fraction (not recorded which). The receptors derive from a male donor with ankylosing spondylitis or in good health (not recorded which). Each CDR3 is given with its conserved first and last residue. A D gene is named only where the DNA matches it firmly. Expanded clones are given a class, and other clones once, few, many or no size at all.

CDR3 DNA: TGTGCCAGCAGTTCCCGTCCCCTAGCGGGAGGTCTAAAGTCTGGGGCCAACGTCCTGACTTTC
CDR3 protein: CASSSRPLAGGLKSGANVLTF
D gene: TRBD2
J gene: TRBJ2-6
V gene: TRBV12-3/TRBV12-4
clone size: few

CDR3 DNA: TGTGCCAGCAGTGAACCGCGAATGGGGACCGGGGAGCTGTTTTTT
CDR3 protein: CASSEPRMGTGELFF
D gene: .
J gene: TRBJ2-2
V gene: TRBV25-1
clone size: few

CDR3 DNA: TGTGCCAGCAGCAGAAACTCAGGGGGCGGCACAGATACGCAGTATTTT
CDR3 protein: CASSRNSGGGTDTQYF
D gene: TRBD1
J gene: TRBJ2-3
V gene: TRBV7-2
clone size: few

CDR3 DNA: TGCGCCAGCAACCTACTAGCGGACCTCAAGGATGAGCAGTTCTTC
CDR3 protein: CASNLLADLKDEQFF
D gene: TRBD2
J gene: TRBJ2-1
V gene: TRBV5-1
clone size: many

CDR3 DNA: TGTGCCAGCAGCTTGGACCCTGGACTAGCGGGAATTGAGCAGTTCTTC
CDR3 protein: CASSLDPGLAGIEQFF
D gene: TRBD2
J gene: TRBJ2-1
V gene: TRBV11-2
clone size: .

CDR3 DNA: TGTGCCAGCAGCCAAGATGCTGGTAGCGGAGAAACTATCTCCTACGAGCAGTACTTC
CDR3 protein: CASSQDAGSGETISYEQYF
D gene: .
J gene: TRBJ2-7
V gene: TRBV3-1
clone size: .

CDR3 DNA: TGTGCCAGCAGGGGGTGGGGGAACACTGAAGCTTTCTTT
CDR3 protein: CASRGWGNTEAFF
D gene: .
J gene: TRBJ1-1
V gene: TRBV27
clone size: few

CDR3 DNA: TGTGCCAGCAGCCAAGTGTACGGGACAGTTAATGAAAAACTGTTTTTT
CDR3 protein: CASSQVYGTVNEKLFF
D gene: TRBD1
J gene: TRBJ1-4
V gene: TRBV4-2
clone size: .

CDR3 DNA: TGCGCCAGCAGCTACCTGACAGGGAGCTCCTACGAGCAGTACTTC
CDR3 protein: CASSYLTGSSYEQYF
D gene: TRBD1
J gene: TRBJ2-7
V gene: TRBV5-1
clone size: many

CDR3 DNA: TGCGCCAGCAGCCAAGACCTGAGCGGGGGCAGGGATACGCAGTATTTT
CDR3 protein: CASSQDLSGGRDTQYF
D gene: TRBD2
J gene: TRBJ2-3
V gene: TRBV4-1
clone size: few

CDR3 DNA: TGTGCCACCAGTGACTGGGACAGTTCCACAGATACGCAGTATTTT
CDR3 protein: CATSDWDSSTDTQYF
D gene: TRBD1
J gene: TRBJ2-3
V gene: TRBV24-1
clone size: few

CDR3 DNA: TGTGCCAGCAGCATACGAGGGACGGCAGCTAACTATGGCTACACCTTC
CDR3 protein: CASSIRGTAANYGYTF
D gene: .
J gene: TRBJ1-2
V gene: TRBV13
clone size: few

CDR3 DNA: TGTGCCAGCAGCGTAGGGACAGGGGGCTACAATGAGCAGTTCTTC
CDR3 protein: CASSVGTGGYNEQFF
D gene: TRBD1
J gene: TRBJ2-1
V gene: TRBV9
clone size: few

CDR3 DNA: TGCAGCGTTGCAAGCCACAGGGGATCTCTCTCCTACGAGCAGTACTTC
CDR3 protein: CSVASHRGSLSYEQYF
D gene: TRBD1
J gene: TRBJ2-7
V gene: TRBV29-1
clone size: .

CDR3 DNA: TGCGCCAGCAGCTTGGCCCCAGGGGGCGCGGACGAGCAGTACTTC
CDR3 protein: CASSLAPGGADEQYF
D gene: TRBD1
J gene: TRBJ2-7
V gene: TRBV5-1
clone size: .

CDR3 DNA: TGCAGTGCTAGAGATTCAACGGGGAAGGAGACCCAGTACTTC
CDR3 protein: CSARDSTGKETQYF
D gene: .
J gene: TRBJ2-5
V gene: TRBV20-1
clone size: .

CDR3 DNA: TGTGCCAGCAGTTCCCGACTGGGGAGGGCCAATGAGCAGTTCTTC
CDR3 protein: CASSSRLGRANEQFF
D gene: TRBD2
J gene: TRBJ2-1
V gene: TRBV2
clone size: few

CDR3 DNA: TGTGCCAGCAGCCCGGGACTAGCGGTCACAGATACGCAGTATTTT
CDR3 protein: CASSPGLAVTDTQYF
D gene: TRBD2
J gene: TRBJ2-3
V gene: TRBV7-9
clone size: few

CDR3 DNA: TGTGCCAGCAGCCCCGGTTCTTTCTCCTACAATGAGCAGTTCTTC
CDR3 protein: CASSPGSFSYNEQFF
D gene: .
J gene: TRBJ2-1
V gene: TRBV12-3/TRBV12-4
clone size: many

CDR3 DNA: TGTGCCAGCAGCTCCAGGACTAGCGGGGGGAACACAGATACGCAGTATTTT
CDR3 protein: CASSSRTSGGNTDTQYF
D gene: TRBD2
J gene: TRBJ2-3
V gene: TRBV11-3
clone size: .

CDR3 DNA: TGTGCCAGCAGTGAAGCGCGCGGCACTGAAGCTTTCTTT
CDR3 protein: CASSEARGTEAFF
D gene: .
J gene: TRBJ1-1
V gene: TRBV6-1
clone size: .

CDR3 DNA: TGTGCCAGCAGTGCCCCCCGGGGCACTGAAGCTTTCTTT
CDR3 protein: CASSAPRGTEAFF
D gene: .
J gene: TRBJ1-1
V gene: TRBV6-1
clone size: many

CDR3 DNA: TGTGCCAGCAGTTTACAGGGGGACAAAGGTGCAGAGACCCAGTACTTC
CDR3 protein: CASSLQGDKGAETQYF
D gene: TRBD1
J gene: TRBJ2-5
V gene: TRBV27
clone size: few

CDR3 DNA: TGTGCCAGCAGCCAAGATCGTCGGGGGGGCTTCACAGATACGCAGTATTTT
CDR3 protein: CASSQDRRGGFTDTQYF
D gene: TRBD2
J gene: TRBJ2-3
V gene: TRBV14
clone size: few